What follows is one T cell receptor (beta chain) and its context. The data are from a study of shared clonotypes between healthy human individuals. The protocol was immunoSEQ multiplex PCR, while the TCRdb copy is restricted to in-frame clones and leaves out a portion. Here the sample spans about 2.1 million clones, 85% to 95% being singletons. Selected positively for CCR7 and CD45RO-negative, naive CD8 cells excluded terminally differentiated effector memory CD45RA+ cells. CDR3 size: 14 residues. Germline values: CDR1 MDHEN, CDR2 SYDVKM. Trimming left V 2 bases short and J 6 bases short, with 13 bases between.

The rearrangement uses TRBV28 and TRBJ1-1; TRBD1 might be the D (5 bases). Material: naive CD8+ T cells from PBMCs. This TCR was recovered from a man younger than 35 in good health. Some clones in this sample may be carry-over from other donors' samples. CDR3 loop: CASSLGAGVPEAFF. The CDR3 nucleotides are TGTGCCAGCAGTTTAGGGGCGGGGGTGCCTGAAGCTTTCTTT.